Following are 13 T cell receptor beta chains from one sample sequenced in a study of spatial heterogeneity in lung cancer. Time point defined: sample taken at primary tumor resection. Overall study results and limits: The study found that expanded intratumoral alpha and beta TCR counts tracked tumor mutation counts.

For these TCRs, the target antigens are not known. One entry per CDR3 protein results from TCRdb running MiXCR on the 5' RACE reads. Of over 15,000 distinct CDR3 sequences detected, 6.5% to 8.5% appear once; the ten largest clones hold roughly a fifth. Sequenced here: lung tumor tissue, sampled at surgery. Every receptor here comes from a female donor with early-stage non-small cell lung cancer.

Many counts were recorded for this clonotype. This beta chain was picked up by a library intended for alpha chains and is off target, so its count carries little meaning. This sequence joins TRBV28 and TRBJ1-1; no clear D. Germline V gene lookup returns CDR1 MDHEN and CDR2 SYDVKM. V was cut by 1 base and J by 6 bases, with 12 bases left in between. This CDR3 has 14 amino acids. The CDR3 sequence: CASSLSRASPEAFF. CDR3 DNA sequence: TGTGCCAGCAGTTTATCTCGAGCTAGCCCTGAAGCTTTCTTT. Based on the CDR3 plus reference TRBV28 and TRBJ1-1, the full variable domain is DVKVTQSSRYLVKRTGEKVFLECVQDMDHENMFWYRQDPGLGLRLIYFSYDVKMKEKGDIPEGYSVSREKKERFSLILESASTNQTSMYLCASSLSRASPEAFFGQGTRLTVV.

This clonotype appeared many times. This beta chain is a stray read from a library made for alpha chains; its abundance is not meaningful. The chain joins TRBV5-1 to TRBJ2-3, with TRBD1 as a possible D gene (5 bases). Trimming stripped 0 bases from V and 5 bases from J, with 7 bases between. Germline values: CDR1 SGHRS, CDR2 YFSETQ. The CDR3 contains 13 residues. CDR3 sequence (DNA): TGCGCCAGCAGCTTGGAGGGGCAAGATACGCAGTATTTT. Its protein is CASSLEGQDTQYF.

In this sample, this clonotype turned up many times. Since it is a stray read in a library aimed at alpha chains, this beta chain has a size that is not meaningful. The chain has TRBV18 and TRBJ1-6; 9 bases are shared with TRBD1. Losses at the gene ends were 3 bases for V and 3 bases for J; bases not matched to a gene: 12. This CDR3 is built from 19 residues. Per germline, CDR1 KGHSH and CDR2 LQKENI. The CDR3 spells CASSPDRGDLTFYNSPLHF. For the CDR3, the DNA is TGTGCCAGCTCACCGGACAGGGGCGACCTCACTTTCTATAATTCACCCCTCCACTTT.

This clonotype occurred many times. The library was prepared for alpha chains; this beta chain is a stray read, so its frequency means little. The J gene is TRBJ2-7, the V gene TRBV20-1; D tentatively reads TRBD1 or TRBD2 (6 bases each). The CDR3 is 17 amino acids. Germline V gene sequence: CDR1 DFQATT, CDR2 SNEGSKA (reference sequence). Trimming cost V 1 base and J 4 bases, with 23 bases left between them. The CDR3 loop is CSARVLNDGGGDYEQYF. CDR3 DNA: TGCAGTGCTAGAGTGCTGAATGATGGAGGGGGAGATTACGAGCAGTACTTC.

Points on this clonotype: This may be a read error, as it is one base from a much larger clone. For a library built for alpha chains, this beta chain is a stray read; little rests on its size. This sequence joins TRBV7-6 and TRBJ1-1; the D gene is possibly TRBD1 (5 bases). The germline V gene has CDR1 SGHVS and CDR2 FNYEAQ. This CDR3 is 15 amino acids long. DNA for the CDR3: TGTGCCAGCAGCTTAGCGCCCAGGGTGAGCACTCAAGCTTTCTTT. Translation gives CASSLAPRVSTQAFF. The full variable domain, rest sourced from reference TRBV7-6 and TRBJ1-1, is GAGVSQSPRYKVTKRGQDVALRCDPISGHVSLYWYRQALGQGPEFLTYFNYEAQQDKSGLPNDRFSAERPEGSISTLTIQRTEQRDSAMYRCASSLAPRVSTQAFFGQGTRLTVV.

This clonotype has only a few counts. This beta chain appears as a stray read in a library generated for alpha chains; its size is not informative. J is TRBJ2-7 and V is TRBV4-2; TRBD2 agrees at 9 bases. This CDR3 region has 16 residues. The junction had 4 bases not matched to a gene; V was cut back by 0 bases and J by 1 base. The V gene's germline CDR1 is LGHNA and CDR2 YNFKEQ. In DNA form, the CDR3 reads TGTGCCAGCAGCCAAGAAGCGGGGGGCCCTTCCTACGAGCAGTACTTC. It specifies CASSQEAGGPSYEQYF.

There are many counts of this clonotype. This beta chain was picked up by a library intended for alpha chains and is off target, so its count carries little meaning. The rearrangement uses TRBV7-2 and TRBJ2-7, with D possibly matching TRBD1 (6 bases). The V and J ends lost 5 bases and 0 bases respectively, with 14 bases between them. The CDR3 loop spans 15 amino acids. Germline CDR1 and CDR2: SGHTA and FQGNSA. CDR3 bases: TGTGCCAGCAGCCCCGGACAGTGGAGCTCCTACGAGCAGTACTTC. This codes for CASSPGQWSSYEQYF.

The table lists this clonotype with many counts. In a library made to pick up alpha chains, this beta chain is a stray read with a size that means little. For the CDR3, the DNA is TGCGCCAGCAGCTCCCAGACTAGCGGGGCGGGGAATGAGCAGTTCTTC. It yields the protein CASSSQTSGAGNEQFF. The chain combines TRBV5-1 with TRBJ2-1, with 11 nucleotides matching TRBD2. The CDR3 loop spans 16 amino acids. Germline CDR1 SGHRS, CDR2 YFSETQ. The trim removed 3 bases at V and 7 bases at J, leaving 9 bases unmatched.

This clonotype was seen ten or more times. With the library built for alpha chains, this beta chain is off target and its frequency is not meaningful. The chain links TRBV28 to TRBJ1-4, with 8 bases fitting TRBD1. CDR1 MDHEN and CDR2 SYDVKM come from the germline V gene. This CDR3 spans 14 amino acids. V trimming: 6 bases; J trimming: 7 bases; junction bases outside the gene matches: 7. CDR3 DNA sequence: TGTGCCAGCAGGACTACAGGGGGTCCTGAAAAACTGTTTTTT. It encodes CASRTTGGPEKLFF. The complete variable domain, with remaining parts taken from reference TRBV28 and TRBJ1-4, reads DVKVTQSSRYLVKRTGEKVFLECVQDMDHENMFWYRQDPGLGLRLIYFSYDVKMKEKGDIPEGYSVSREKKERFSLILESASTNQTSMYLCASRTTGGPEKLFFGSGTQLSVL.

This clonotype was recorded at least ten times. As an off-target read in a library built for alpha chains, this beta chain has a frequency of little significance. V usage is TRBV9 and J usage is TRBJ2-1; possibly TRBD1 or TRBD2 for D (5 bases each). V shed 2 bases and J shed 9 bases, with 18 bases lying between them. This CDR3 is built from 15 residues. Germline-derived CDR1 and CDR2 are SGDLS and YYNGEE. Here the CDR3 DNA reads TGTGCCAGCAGCGTCCGGGATCTAGACAGTAGTGAGCAGTTCTTC. Its protein is CASSVRDLDSSEQFF.

Relative to its sample, this clonotype is medium-sized. The library was designed around alpha chains, so this beta chain is a stray read whose abundance carries little weight. The genes are TRBV4-1 and TRBJ2-3; a possible D gene is TRBD2 (6 bases). CDR3 length: 13 residues. The germline gives CDR1 MGHRA, CDR2 YSYEKL. Between the trimmed V and J ends, which lost 4 bases and 4 bases, there was a span of 9 bases. The CDR3 here is CASSPPGADTQYF. CDR3 sequence (DNA): TGCGCCAGCAGCCCCCCGGGGGCAGATACGCAGTATTTT.

This clonotype has a count of ten or more. The library was prepared for alpha chains; this beta chain is a stray read, so its frequency means little. The chain links TRBV28 to TRBJ2-3, with 9 bases that match TRBD1. With V trimmed by 8 bases and J by 3 bases, 9 bases remained unmatched. The CDR3 consists of 15 residues. From germline, CDR1 is MDHEN and CDR2 SYDVKM. The CDR3 region is CASFNRGRATDTQYF. The CDR3 coding sequence is TGTGCCAGCTTCAACAGGGGGCGCGCAACAGATACGCAGTATTTT.

Within the sample, this clonotype is medium-sized (0.01 to 0.1%). For a library built for alpha chains, this beta chain is a stray read; little rests on its size. The rearrangement links TRBV20-1 to TRBJ1-4; possible D gene TRBD1, 6 bases. The V and J ends lost 5 bases and 5 bases respectively, with 15 bases between them. CDR1 is DFQATT, CDR2 SNEGSKA, per germline (reference sequence). This CDR3 contains 14 residues. The CDR3 loop reads CSAEEGGSNEKLFF. The CDR3 nucleotides are TGCAGTGCTGAGGAGGGGGGCTCGAATGAAAAACTGTTTTTT.